These 2 T cell receptor beta chains were sequenced from one sample in a study of blood T cell repertoires in COVID-19. Profiling relied on immunoSEQ multiplex PCR, and the TCRdb table lists in-frame clones only, not all of them. The table has about 260,000 clones, roughly 88% seen once. The material sequenced was peripheral blood. The receptors derive from a woman between 70 and 85 years old with COVID-19, enrolled during active disease.

This chain links TRBV19 with TRBJ2-7; 10 positions match TRBD2. Germline V lookup: CDR1 LNHDA, CDR2 SQIVND (reference sequence). V was clipped by 5 bases and J by 3 bases; unmatched bases: 22. The CDR3 is 20 amino acids. CDR3 coding DNA: TGTGCCAGTAGTGGTCCCCGGACTAGCGGAATTCGTTCTGCGGTCTACGAGCAGTACTTC. This gives the protein CASSGPRTSGIRSAVYEQYF.

The chain carries TRBV6-1 and TRBJ2-3; D uncertain. V lost 7 bases, J lost 8 bases, and 19 bases lay in between. This CDR3 is 14 amino acids long. Germline CDR1 MNHNS, CDR2 SASEGT. CDR3 nucleotide sequence: TGTGCCAGCAATCCCCGTCCTCGCGATGGTACGCAGTATTTT. It specifies CASNPRPRDGTQYF.